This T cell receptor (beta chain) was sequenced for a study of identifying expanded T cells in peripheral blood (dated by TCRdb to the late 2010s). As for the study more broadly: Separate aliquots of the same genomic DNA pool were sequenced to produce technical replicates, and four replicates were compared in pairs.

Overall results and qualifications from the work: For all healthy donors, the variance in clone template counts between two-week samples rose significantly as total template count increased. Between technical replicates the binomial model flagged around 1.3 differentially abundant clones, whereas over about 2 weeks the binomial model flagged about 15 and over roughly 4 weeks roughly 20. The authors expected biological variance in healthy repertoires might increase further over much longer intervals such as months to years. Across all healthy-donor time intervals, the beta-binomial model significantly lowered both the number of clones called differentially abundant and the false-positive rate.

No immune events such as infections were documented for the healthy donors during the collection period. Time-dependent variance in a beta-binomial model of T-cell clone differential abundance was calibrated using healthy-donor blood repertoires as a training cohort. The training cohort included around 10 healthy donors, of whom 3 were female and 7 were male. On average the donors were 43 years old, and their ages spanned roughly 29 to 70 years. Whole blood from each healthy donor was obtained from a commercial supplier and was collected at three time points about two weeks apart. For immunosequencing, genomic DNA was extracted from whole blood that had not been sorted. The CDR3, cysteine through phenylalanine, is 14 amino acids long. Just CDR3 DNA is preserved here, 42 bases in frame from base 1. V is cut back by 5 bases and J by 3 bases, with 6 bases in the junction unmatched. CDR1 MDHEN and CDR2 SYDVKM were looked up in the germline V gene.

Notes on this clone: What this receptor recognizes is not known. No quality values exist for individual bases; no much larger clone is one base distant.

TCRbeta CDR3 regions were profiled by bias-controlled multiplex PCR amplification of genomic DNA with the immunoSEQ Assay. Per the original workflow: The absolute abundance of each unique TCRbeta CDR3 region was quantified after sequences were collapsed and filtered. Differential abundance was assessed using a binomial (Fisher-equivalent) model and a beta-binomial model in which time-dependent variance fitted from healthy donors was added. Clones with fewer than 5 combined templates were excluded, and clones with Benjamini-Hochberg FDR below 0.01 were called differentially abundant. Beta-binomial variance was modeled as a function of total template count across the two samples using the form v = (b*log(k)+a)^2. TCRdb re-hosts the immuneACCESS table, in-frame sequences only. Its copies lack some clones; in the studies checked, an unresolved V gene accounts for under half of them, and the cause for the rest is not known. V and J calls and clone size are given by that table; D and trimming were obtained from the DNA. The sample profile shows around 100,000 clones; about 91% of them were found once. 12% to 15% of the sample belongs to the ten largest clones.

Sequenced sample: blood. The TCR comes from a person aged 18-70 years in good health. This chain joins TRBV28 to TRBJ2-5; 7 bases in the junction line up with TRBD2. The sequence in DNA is TGTGCCAGCAGTAGCGGGGTGCGAAAAGAGACCCAGTACTTC. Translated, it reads CASSSGVRKETQYF.